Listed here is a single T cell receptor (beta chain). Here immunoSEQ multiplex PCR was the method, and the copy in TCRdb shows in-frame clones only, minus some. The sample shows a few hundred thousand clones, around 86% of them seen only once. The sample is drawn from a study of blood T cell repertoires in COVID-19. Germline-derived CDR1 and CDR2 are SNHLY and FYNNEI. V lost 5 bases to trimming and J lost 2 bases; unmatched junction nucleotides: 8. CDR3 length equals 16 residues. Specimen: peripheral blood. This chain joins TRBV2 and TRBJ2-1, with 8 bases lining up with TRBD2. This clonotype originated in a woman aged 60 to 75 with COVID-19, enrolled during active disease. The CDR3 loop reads CASSIGPGLAYNEQFF. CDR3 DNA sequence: TGTGCCAGCAGTATTGGTCCGGGACTAGCCTACAATGAGCAGTTCTTC.